This is a list of T cell receptor beta chains from one sample in a study of CD4 T cells in relation to SARS-CoV-2 and coronaviruses. Sequenced by immunoSEQ multiplex PCR; TCRdb stores in-frame clones only, minus some. This sample carries 25,000 to 35,000 clones, about 80% of them seen once, and the ten largest clones take approximately 15%. These receptors lack a known antigen. Sequencing used CD4+ T cells from PBMCs, cultured in vitro. These receptor sequences come from a human donor in good health. The CDR3 runs from the conserved cysteine through the conserved F or W.

V	J	CDR3
TRBV4-2	TRBJ2-5	CASSQPTSDQETQYF
TRBV7-2	TRBJ2-5	CASSLEERETQYF
TRBV3-1/TRBV3-2	TRBJ1-5	CASSQDLQYGQPQHF
TRBV13	TRBJ2-3	CASSLGMGDYTDTQYF
TRBV6-1	TRBJ1-1	CASSDLTVNTEAFF
TRBV5-4	TRBJ2-3	CASSAGGRGTDTQYF
TRBV6-5	TRBJ1-1	CASSSERKAFF
TRBV4-1	TRBJ2-1	CASSQGLGLATSREQFF
TRBV7-2	TRBJ2-5	CASSSRHSETQYF
TRBV4-3	TRBJ2-7	CASSQAPDPFYEQYF
TRBV2	TRBJ2-3	CASTVGGGTDTQYF
TRBV10-3	TRBJ2-7	CAISAAGGDEQYF
TRBV2	TRBJ2-3	CASRELSTDTQYF
TRBV7-7	TRBJ2-5	CASSPGQGGSQYF
TRBV7-3	TRBJ2-2	CASSFWLAGGTGELFF
TRBV5-1	TRBJ2-3	CASSSRAGGSDTQYF
TRBV6-4	TRBJ2-3	CASSDLSGRATDTQYF
TRBV23-1	TRBJ1-2	CASSQFTGGGLYGYTF
TRBV19	TRBJ1-4	CASSIQGGGLFF
TRBV11-2	TRBJ1-3	CASSADKTGTGNTIYF
TRBV7-9	TRBJ2-7	CASSSTTGIYEQYF
TRBV5-4	TRBJ2-7	CASSLGGRGSYEQYF
TRBV6-6	TRBJ2-7	CASSQTSSTTGEQYF
TRBV19	TRBJ2-5	CASSIFRNSHQETQYF
TRBV5-1	TRBJ1-2	CASSFRPGYTF
TRBV6-5	TRBJ1-1	CASSYGRELNTEAFF
TRBV5-8	TRBJ2-2	CASSWVRSGTETGELFF
TRBV3-1/TRBV3-2	TRBJ2-1	CASSQDPQQYNEQFF
TRBV9	TRBJ1-6	CASSSDRTLHF
TRBV6-5	TRBJ1-2	CASSSLRPRSYGYTF
TRBV7-2	TRBJ1-5	CASSSGQGGSNQPQHF
TRBV7-3	TRBJ2-3	CASSLNPGSTDTQYF
TRBV4-2	TRBJ1-5	CASSSEAGYSNQPQHF
TRBV7-9	TRBJ1-5	CASSPPGRINQPQHF
TRBV6-5	TRBJ1-3	CASSYSQGGSGNTIYF
TRBV28	TRBJ2-7	CASRVQGTYEQYF
TRBV28	TRBJ1-2	CASRVGGENGYTF
TRBV12-5	TRBJ2-3	CASGLYVGGRTDTQYF
TRBV6-2/TRBV6-3	TRBJ2-4	CASSGGQGGNIQYF
TRBV5-1	TRBJ1-1	CASSSSPNTEAFF
TRBV3-1/TRBV3-2	TRBJ2-1	CASSQVRTTLEQFF
TRBV9	TRBJ2-7	CASSVASGTSPYEQYF
TRBV12-3/TRBV12-4	TRBJ2-7	CASSLVRGSEQYF
TRBV18	TRBJ2-7	CASSPNRRDRTYEQYF
TRBV5-6	TRBJ2-1	CASRLYNEQFF
TRBV28	TRBJ1-2	CASSSLGTVETYGYTF
TRBV18	TRBJ2-5	CASSPSTAAQETQYF
TRBV20-1	TRBJ2-7	CSGALASEQYF
TRBV9	TRBJ2-7	CASSVLGNPYEQYF
TRBV19	TRBJ1-6	CASSDPGLRTPLHF
TRBV5-6	TRBJ1-4	CASSGGQGFEKLFF
TRBV7-7	TRBJ2-5	CASSPTGGETQYF
TRBV4-1	TRBJ1-1	CASSQQQVLETEAFF
TRBV5-5	TRBJ2-7	CASSLGQSYEQYF
TRBV5-5	TRBJ1-4	CASSLGVTNEKLFF
TRBV6-2/TRBV6-3	TRBJ1-4	CASSNGQLNEKLFF
TRBV2	TRBJ2-2	CASSERSLITGELFF
TRBV7-6	TRBJ2-1	CASSAYGLAGVYNEQFF
TRBV2	TRBJ1-3	CASSTRQGARNTIYF